This TCR beta chain comes out of a study of T cell responses to AZD1222 COVID-19 vaccine. As concerns this clone: No antigen is known for it.

Germline CDR1 and CDR2: LNHDA and SQIVND (reference sequence). The CDR3 runs to 16 residues. Losses at the gene ends were 6 bases for V and 2 bases for J; bases not matched to a gene: 9. Only in-frame clones appear in the TCRdb table, and some are missing; sequencing was by immunoSEQ multiplex PCR. Found here are around 150,000 clones, approximately 90% of them singletons; the top ten hold 1.9%. Study results and caveats: Spike-specific TCR breadth and depth rose after two AZD1222 doses. Donors were mostly white British, more females; clonal diversity possibly underestimated. Spike was spanned by vaccine-associated CD4 TCRs, with dominance at 160-218 and 743-854. Only six people who got AZD1222 tested seropositive at baseline.

The starting material was peripheral blood, obtained on day 0 of AZD1222 vaccination. The clonotype was recovered from an adult in good health. The chain carries TRBV19 and TRBJ2-3; 9 bases fit TRBD1. This CDR3 is CASRITGTGTTDTQYF. As DNA, the CDR3 is TGTGCCAGTAGAATAACCGGGACAGGGACCACAGATACGCAGTATTTT.